This T cell receptor beta chain was captured in a study of T cell repertoires in cytomegalovirus infection. Study-level information: CMV infection and matching HLA type were both indicated by public TCR beta signatures. Study-wide points: Public TCR beta family frequency separated CMV-and-HLA carriers, including in an independent cohort. Dominating the ex vivo response were TCR beta clonotypes that were CMV-specific and HLA-C-restricted.

Ten or more counts support this clonotype. What it binds is not known. CDR3 length equals 15 residues. Germline V CDR1 and CDR2: MDHEN, SYDVKM. The V gene end was trimmed by 5 bases and the J gene end by 4 bases; junction bases not matched to a gene: 8. TCRdb re-derived calls from the reads in MiXCR, one entry per CDR3 protein. The sample includes about 250,000 distinct CDR3 sequences, 5% to 8.5% of them seen just once. The V gene is TRBV28, the J gene TRBJ2-1, with 7 bases identical to TRBD2. The sample consisted of PBMCs. The sequence came from a human donor in good health (CMV status not recorded). Some clones in this sample may be carry-over from other donors' samples. Here the CDR3 DNA reads TGTGCCAGCAGTCCCCTGTGGGGGGGGTACAATGAGCAGTTCTTC. Translating it yields CASSPLWGGYNEQFF.